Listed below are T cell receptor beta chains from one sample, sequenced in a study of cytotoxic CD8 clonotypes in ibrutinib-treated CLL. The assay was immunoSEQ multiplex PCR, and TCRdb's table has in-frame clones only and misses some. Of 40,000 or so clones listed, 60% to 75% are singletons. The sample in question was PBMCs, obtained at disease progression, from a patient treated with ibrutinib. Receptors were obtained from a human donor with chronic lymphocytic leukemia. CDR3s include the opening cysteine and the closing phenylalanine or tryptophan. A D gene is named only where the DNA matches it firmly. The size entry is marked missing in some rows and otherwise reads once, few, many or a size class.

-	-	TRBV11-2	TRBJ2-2	CASTHGGYGKAGELFF	TGTGCCAGCACCCATGGAGGTTACGGAAAGGCCGGGGAGCTGTTTTTT
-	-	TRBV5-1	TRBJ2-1	CASSWGAANEQFF	TGCGCCAGCAGCTGGGGGGCGGCCAATGAGCAGTTCTTC
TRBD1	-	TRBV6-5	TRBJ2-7	CASSWGRGYEQYF	TGTGCCAGCAGTTGGGGCAGGGGGTACGAGCAGTACTTC
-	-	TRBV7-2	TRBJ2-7	CASSSGPLEQYF	TGTGCCAGCAGCTCGGGCCCTCTCGAGCAGTACTTC
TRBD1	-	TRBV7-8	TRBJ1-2	CASSEDRGPNGLHGYTF	TGTGCCAGCAGCGAGGACAGGGGCCCTAACGGTCTACATGGCTACACCTTC
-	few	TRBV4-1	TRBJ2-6	CASSQEGHTWSGANVLTF	TGCGCCAGCAGCCAAGAAGGGCACACCTGGTCTGGGGCCAACGTCCTGACTTTC
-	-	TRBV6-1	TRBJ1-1	CASSLPGSSTEAFF	TGTGCCAGCAGTCTCCCAGGCTCTTCCACTGAAGCTTTCTTT
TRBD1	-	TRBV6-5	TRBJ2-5	CASSYGDRVGETQYF	TGTGCCAGCAGTTACGGGGACAGGGTAGGAGAGACCCAGTACTTC